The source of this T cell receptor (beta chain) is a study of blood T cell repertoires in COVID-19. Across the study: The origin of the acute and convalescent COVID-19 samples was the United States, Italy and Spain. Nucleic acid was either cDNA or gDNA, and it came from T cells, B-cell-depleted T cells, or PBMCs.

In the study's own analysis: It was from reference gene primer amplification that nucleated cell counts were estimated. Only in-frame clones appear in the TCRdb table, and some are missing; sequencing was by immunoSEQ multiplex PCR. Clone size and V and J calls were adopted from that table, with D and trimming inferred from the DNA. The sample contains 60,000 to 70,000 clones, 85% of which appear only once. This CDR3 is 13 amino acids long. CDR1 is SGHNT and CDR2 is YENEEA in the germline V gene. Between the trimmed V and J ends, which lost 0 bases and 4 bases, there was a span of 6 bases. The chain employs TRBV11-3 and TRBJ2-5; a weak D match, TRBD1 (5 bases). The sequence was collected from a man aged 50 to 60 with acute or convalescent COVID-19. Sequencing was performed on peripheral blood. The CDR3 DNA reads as TGTGCCAGCAGCTTAGATGGGGCAGAGACCCAGTACTTC. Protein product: CASSLDGAETQYF. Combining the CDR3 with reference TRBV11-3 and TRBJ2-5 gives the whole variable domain EAGVVQSPRYKIIEKKQPVAFWCNPISGHNTLYWYLQNLGQGPELLIRYENEEAVDDSQLPKDRFSAERLKGVDSTLKIQPAELGDSAVYLCASSLDGAETQYFGPGTRLLVL.